This T cell receptor (beta chain) was sequenced during a study of CD8 T cells in ankylosing spondylitis. The CDR3 spans 15 residues. With 0 bases removed from V and 1 base from J, the gap between germline ends came to 12 bases. Germline V CDR1 and CDR2: DFQATT, SNEGSKA (reference sequence). TCRdb fed the 5' RACE reads into MiXCR, producing one record per CDR3 protein. Seen here are 200,000 to 250,000 distinct CDR3 sequences, around a quarter observed once, and the top ten hold around 6.3%. The receptor's source is a male donor with ankylosing spondylitis or in good health (not recorded which). Sequenced sample: blood, either unsorted or a sorted T cell fraction (not recorded which). This chain uses TRBV20-1 with TRBJ1-1; D is perhaps TRBD1 (5 bases). CDR3 bases: TGCAGTGCTAGAGAGGGAGTAGGGGAGAACACTGAAGCTTTCTTT. Its translation: CSAREGVGENTEAFF.